This entry concerns a single TCR beta chain. Its antigen is as yet unknown. The entry originates in a study of blood T cells in healthy people across ages. The wider study: Per every two T cells, about one barcoded beta molecule was captured by template switching.

Investigators took about 9.4 milliliters of peripheral blood from every donor. The authors ran a second PCR of about 7 to 11 cycles using a sample-barcoded 5' primer and a J-beta primer mix. TCRdb fed the 5' RACE reads into MiXCR, producing one record per CDR3 protein. Seen here are about 1.4 million distinct CDR3 sequences, 45% to 70% observed once, and the top ten hold 6.5% to 8%. General observations from the study: As naive T cell percentage varied, TCR beta diversity correlated strongly with it. Per million T cells, TCR beta diversity dropped roughly linearly as age increased.

The sequenced sample was blood. The TCR sequence derives from a man younger than 35 in good health.

The CDR3 protein is CASSWGGLRETQYF. In DNA form, the CDR3 reads TGTGCCAGCAGTTGGGGAGGGCTGCGAGAGACCCAGTACTTC. The J gene is TRBJ2-7, the V gene TRBV12-3 or TRBV12-4; 7 positions match TRBD2. The DNA end lines up better with TRBJ2-5; the J call may be wrong. The length of the CDR3 is 14 residues.